One T cell receptor beta chain is described in this entry. The data were obtained in a study of blood T cell repertoires in COVID-19. Study in general: Acute-phase and convalescent COVID-19 samples originated in the United States, Italy and Spain.

As handled by the study authors: Reference gene primers were amplified, and this amplification served to estimate nucleated cell counts. Profiled with immunoSEQ multiplex PCR; TCRdb holds only in-frame clones, not every one. The V and J calls and the clone size are those of that table, but D and trimming were determined from the DNA. The sample holds some 70,000 clones; nearly 90% are singletons and the top ten take around 2.8%. V was pared by 4 bases and J by 8 bases, with 19 bases between. The CDR3 is 15 amino acids. The V gene's germline CDR1 is SGHRS and CDR2 YFSETQ. Material: peripheral blood. This sequence joins TRBV5-1 and TRBJ2-1, with a possible D match to TRBD2 (6 bases). This clonotype was obtained from a man aged 70-80 years with active or convalescent COVID-19. The CDR3 DNA reads as TGCGCCAGCAGCCTTTTCGGGGGTCTCGAACATGAGCAGTTCTTC. Protein sequence: CASSLFGGLEHEQFF.